This entry features one T cell receptor beta chain sequence. Its antigen is undetermined. Data came from immunoSEQ multiplex PCR; TCRdb stores just in-frame clones and leaves some out. The sample includes roughly 80,000 clones, less than 85% of them seen just once. Patients had blood sampled at baseline and again on cycle 4 day 1 and cycle 7 day 1. CDR3 length: 13 amino acids. Germline V lookup: CDR1 ENHRY, CDR2 SYGVKD. J lost 0 bases, V lost 9 bases, and 2 bases had no gene match. This sample was included in a study of OX40 agonist ivuxolimab in advanced cancers. Overall study results and limits: Clonal expansion by week 6 occurred in CD4+ and CD8+ blood T cells (at 0.1 to 3.0 mg/kg).

This chain links TRBV10-3 with TRBJ2-7; 10 positions agree with TRBD1. This receptor was taken from an adult with an advanced solid tumor such as melanoma, head and neck, liver or kidney cancer. This sample comprised CD4+ or CD8+ T cells sorted from blood, obtained in a trial of the OX40 agonist ivuxolimab. The CDR3 spells CAMRTGGSYEQYF. The CDR3 region has the DNA TGTGCCATGCGGACAGGGGGCTCCTACGAGCAGTACTTC.